A selection of T cell receptor beta chains follows, all from one sample in a study of cytomegalovirus exposure and HLA in healthy donors. Method: immunoSEQ multiplex PCR; TCRdb's copy keeps in-frame clones and lacks some. The repertoire holds about 160,000 clones, with 60% to 80% as singletons. The sequenced sample consisted of PBMCs. Source of these receptors: a woman aged 45-59 years in good health and CMV-seropositive. Each CDR3 is given with its conserved first and last residue. Fields, in order: CDR3 protein, CDR3 DNA, CDR3 length, D gene, V gene, J gene. A D gene is named only where the DNA matches it firmly.

CASSYSGGGDSPLHF	TGTGCCAGCAGTTACTCAGGCGGAGGGGATTCACCCCTCCACTTT	15	-	TRBV6-5	TRBJ1-6
CASSHLANEQFF	TGTGCCAGCAGCCATCTAGCGAATGAGCAGTTCTTC	12	-	TRBV9	TRBJ2-1
CASSLAGGGETQYF	TGTGCCAGCAGCTTAGCAGGGGGCGGGGAGACCCAGTACTTC	14	TRBD1	TRBV5-4	TRBJ2-5
CASSFVYEQYF	TGTGCCAGCAGCTTCGTCTACGAGCAGTACTTC	11	-	TRBV5-8	TRBJ2-7
CASTYGTAMNTEAFF	TGTGCCAGCACCTATGGGACAGCCATGAACACTGAAGCTTTCTTT	15	TRBD1	TRBV6-6	TRBJ1-1
CASSRFSYGYTF	TGTGCCAGCTCCCGGTTTAGCTATGGCTACACCTTC	12	-	TRBV6-5	TRBJ1-2
CASSRAGGPLHF	TGTGCCAGCAGCAGGGCCGGGGGTCCCCTCCACTTT	12	-	TRBV6-5	TRBJ1-6
CASSFPGLGYGYTF	TGTGCCAGCAGCTTTCCAGGGTTGGGCTATGGCTACACCTTC	14	-	TRBV7-9	TRBJ1-2
CASSYSRGRYNEQFF	TGTGCCAGCAGTTACTCCAGGGGCAGGTACAATGAGCAGTTCTTC	15	-	TRBV6-5	TRBJ2-1
CARSLDSPGPYNEQFF	TGTGCCAGAAGCTTGGATTCTCCAGGTCCCTACAATGAGCAGTTCTTC	16	-	TRBV5-3	TRBJ2-1
CASSLLAGAVDTQYF	TGTGCCAGCAGCTTACTAGCGGGAGCCGTTGATACGCAGTATTTT	15	TRBD2	TRBV7-6	TRBJ2-3
CASGDFTDTQYF	TGTGCCAGTGGGGACTTCACAGATACGCAGTATTTT	12	-	TRBV6-1	TRBJ2-3
CAWTIYRGNTEAFF	TGTGCCTGGACGATCTACAGGGGGAACACTGAAGCTTTCTTT	14	TRBD1	TRBV30	TRBJ1-1
CASSAGTFKNIQYF	TGTGCCAGCAGCGCGGGGACTTTTAAAAACATTCAGTACTTC	14	-	TRBV9	TRBJ2-4
CASSDGSGANVLTF	TGCGCCAGCAGTGACGGCTCTGGGGCCAACGTCCTGACTTTC	14	-	TRBV10-1	TRBJ2-6
CASSLGGHPTYEQYF	TGTGCCAGCAGCTTAGGGGGACACCCTACCTACGAGCAGTACTTC	15	-	TRBV11-2	TRBJ2-7
CASRLDRSYGCTF	TGTGCCAGCAGGCTCGACAGGAGCTATGGCTGCACCTTC	13	-	TRBV6-5	TRBJ1-2